The clone carrying this T cell receptor beta chain was picked up a small number of times. Antigen unknown. This entry belongs to a study of quantifying T cell responses using KT2 cells. Looking at the study overall: TCR alpha and beta constant-region primers primed reverse transcription of RNA. A predetermined fluorescence threshold ended the second PCR, run as a qPCR.

The cDNA 3' end received a ligated oligonucleotide with a UMI. The first PCR ran 3 to 5 cycles with an equimolar RC1.1 and RC1.2 beta primer mix. TCR alpha and beta chains were handled separately starting at the second PCR. TCRdb used MiXCR to reprocess the UMI-ligation and nested PCR reads, holding one entry per CDR3 protein. This table has over 35,000 distinct CDR3 sequences, approximately 15% appearing once. Study-level results: The number of KT2 alpha and beta sequences was a linear function of input KT2 cells.

V was clipped by 10 bases and J by 2 bases; unmatched bases: 8. This CDR3 is 14 amino acids long. Germline-derived CDR1 and CDR2 are SNHLY and FYNNEI. Known numbers of the T cell clone KT2 were added to PBMC. The TCR comes from a human donor. V usage is TRBV2 and J usage is TRBJ1-2; 9 nucleotides match TRBD1. The specimen was PBMCs spiked with cells of the T cell clone KT2. The CDR3 protein is CATSTGGTNYGYTF. CDR3 DNA: TGTGCCACCTCGACAGGGGGTACGAACTATGGCTACACCTTC.